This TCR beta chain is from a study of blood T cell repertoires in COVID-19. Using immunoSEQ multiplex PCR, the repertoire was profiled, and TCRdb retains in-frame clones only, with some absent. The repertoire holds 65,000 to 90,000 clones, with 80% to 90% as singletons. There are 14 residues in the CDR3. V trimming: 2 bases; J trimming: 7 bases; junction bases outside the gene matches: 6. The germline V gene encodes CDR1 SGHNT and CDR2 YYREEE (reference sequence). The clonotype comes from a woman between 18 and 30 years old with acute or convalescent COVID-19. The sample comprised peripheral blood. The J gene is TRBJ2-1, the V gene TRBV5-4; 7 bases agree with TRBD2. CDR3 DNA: TGTGCCAGCAGCTTCCCCAACGGGGGGAATGAGCAGTTCTTC. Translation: CASSFPNGGNEQFF. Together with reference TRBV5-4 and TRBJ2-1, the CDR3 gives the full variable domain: ETGVTQSPTHLIKTRGQQVTLRCSSQSGHNTVSWYQQALGQGPQFIFQYYREEENGRGNFPPRFSGLQFPNYSSELNVNALELDDSALYLCASSFPNGGNEQFFGPGTRLTVL.